The present entry profiles one TCR beta chain with its context. The sample is drawn from a study of blood T cell repertoires in COVID-19. The CDR3 contains 13 residues. With 6 bases clipped from V and 5 bases from J, the junction kept 5 bases outside the gene matches. Germline loops: CDR1 SGHDN, CDR2 FVKESK. Original processing methods: Reference gene primer amplification gave estimated nucleated cell counts. The method was immunoSEQ multiplex PCR; TCRdb's version includes in-frame clones alone and lacks a portion of them. That table furnishes V, J and clone size, whereas the DNA furnished D and trimming. This sample yields approximately 220,000 clones, of which 80% to 90% are seen a single time; 8.5% to 12% belongs to the top ten.

The source is a woman of 80 years or more with acute or convalescent COVID-19. Specimen: peripheral blood. The rearrangement joins TRBV14 to TRBJ1-1; TRBD1 matches at 8 bases. The DNA for the CDR3 is TGTGCCAGCAGGCGACAGGGGCAGACTGAAGCTTTCTTT. Encoded protein: CASRRQGQTEAFF.